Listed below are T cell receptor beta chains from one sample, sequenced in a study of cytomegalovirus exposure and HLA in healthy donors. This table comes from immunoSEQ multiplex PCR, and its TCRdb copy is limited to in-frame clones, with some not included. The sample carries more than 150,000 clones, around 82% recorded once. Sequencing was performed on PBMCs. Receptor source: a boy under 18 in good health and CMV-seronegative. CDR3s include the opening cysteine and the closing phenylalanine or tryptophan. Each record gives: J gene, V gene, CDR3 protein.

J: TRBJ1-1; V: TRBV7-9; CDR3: CASTSRDRGIMNTEAFF
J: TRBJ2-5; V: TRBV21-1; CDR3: CASSKVPNVMRYLRETQYF
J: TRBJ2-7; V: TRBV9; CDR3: CASSVGASSYEQYF
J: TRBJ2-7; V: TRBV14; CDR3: CASSHWRIGKGLQFYEQYF
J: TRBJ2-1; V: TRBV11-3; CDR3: CASSLSAGGYYNEQFF
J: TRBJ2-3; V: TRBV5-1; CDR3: CAGSRLPTDTQYF
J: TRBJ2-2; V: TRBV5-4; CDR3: CASSSPRQGVGGELFF
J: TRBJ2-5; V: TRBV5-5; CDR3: CASSPGQAVETQYF
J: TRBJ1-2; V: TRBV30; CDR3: CAWSNRYGYTF
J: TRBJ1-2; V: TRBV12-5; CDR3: CASGLGQGWEGYTF
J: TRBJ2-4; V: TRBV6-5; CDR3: CASSYGRGNIQYF
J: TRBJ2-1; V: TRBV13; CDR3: CASSQTSGGGYNEQFF